Reported below is one TCR beta chain. The CDR3 totals 14 residues. The germline gives CDR1 MNHEY, CDR2 SMNVEV (reference sequence). The V and J ends lost 5 bases and 1 base respectively, with 9 bases between them. The table came from immunoSEQ multiplex PCR; TCRdb's copy has only in-frame clones and leaves some out. This sample carries about 290,000 clones, 85% of them seen once, and the ten largest clones take 4.1%. This entry belongs to a study of blood T cell repertoires in COVID-19. The overall study: Collection of acute and convalescent COVID-19 samples took place in the United States, Italy and Spain. Nucleic acid was either cDNA or gDNA, and it came from T cells, B-cell-depleted T cells, or PBMCs.

This clonotype was obtained from a woman aged 45-65 years with active or convalescent COVID-19. The sample consisted of peripheral blood. The chain employs TRBV27 and TRBJ1-5; possible D gene TRBD1, 6 bases. The CDR3 reads CASSPRGSNQPQHF. In DNA form, the CDR3 reads TGTGCCAGCAGTCCCAGGGGAAGCAATCAGCCCCAGCATTTT.